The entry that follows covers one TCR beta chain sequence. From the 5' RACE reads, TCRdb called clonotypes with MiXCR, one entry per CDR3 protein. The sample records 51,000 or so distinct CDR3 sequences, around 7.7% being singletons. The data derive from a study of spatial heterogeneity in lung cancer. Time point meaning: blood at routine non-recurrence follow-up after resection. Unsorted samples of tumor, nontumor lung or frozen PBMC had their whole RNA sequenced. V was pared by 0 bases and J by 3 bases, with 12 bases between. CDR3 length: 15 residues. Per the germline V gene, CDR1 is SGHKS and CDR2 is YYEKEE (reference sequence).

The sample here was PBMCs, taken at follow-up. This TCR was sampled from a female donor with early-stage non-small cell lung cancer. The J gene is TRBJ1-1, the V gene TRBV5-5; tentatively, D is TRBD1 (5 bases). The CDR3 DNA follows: TGTGCCAGCAGCTTGGCCGACAGTACCTACACTGAAGCTTTCTTT. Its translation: CASSLADSTYTEAFF.